Listed below are T cell receptor beta chains from one sample, sequenced in a study of blood T cell repertoires in COVID-19. Libraries were prepared by immunoSEQ multiplex PCR; TCRdb keeps only in-frame clonotypes and omits some of them. Of almost 85,000 clones in the sample, 80% to 90% were seen once. Sequenced sample: PBMCs or T cells enriched from blood (not recorded which). All receptors derive from a woman aged 50 to 60 with acute COVID-19. Each CDR3 is given with its conserved first and last residue. For some rows the clone size is stated as once, few or many, or as a class when expanded; others skip it.

v_gene	abundance	j_gene	CDR3aa
TRBV10-3	.	TRBJ2-3	CAISGEQGKDTDTQYF
TRBV19	.	TRBJ1-5	CASTGTFSNQPQHF
TRBV12-3/TRBV12-4	.	TRBJ2-1	CASSIKQGIEQFF
TRBV29-1	once	TRBJ1-5	CSVEPGANQPQHF
TRBV23-1	once	TRBJ1-6	CASSKNSPLHF
TRBV25-1	once	TRBJ2-1	CASRADSYNEQFF
TRBV28	.	TRBJ2-7	CASSFRPASGRAYEQYF
TRBV24-1	.	TRBJ2-1	CATSDPGGPRSNEQFF
TRBV28	.	TRBJ1-6	CASSGRGSPLHF
TRBV29-1	.	TRBJ2-3	CSVHRGDTQYF
TRBV5-1	.	TRBJ2-2	CASTELAGKNTGELFF
TRBV12-2	.	TRBJ1-5	CASRPIVGDTNQPQHF
TRBV11-3	.	TRBJ2-1	CASSPGTSGGTYNEQFF
TRBV6-5	.	TRBJ1-6	CASSYSGTGGSPLHF
TRBV5-1	.	TRBJ2-3	CASSLSAGPADTQYF
TRBV6-5	.	TRBJ2-1	CATTRIPTHEQFF
TRBV5-4	.	TRBJ1-2	CASSLARVWDGYTF
TRBV7-3	few	TRBJ2-7	CASSPSGGSYEQYF
TRBV7-6	.	TRBJ1-1	CASSTQGNRVGEAFF
TRBV3-1/TRBV3-2	.	TRBJ2-7	CASSQDPGQRYEQYF
TRBV5-6	.	TRBJ1-3	CASSLPGSGNTIYF
TRBV3-1/TRBV3-2	few	TRBJ1-2	CASSLPGQGIYGYTF
TRBV19	.	TRBJ1-4	CASSIFGQVREKLFF
TRBV6-5	.	TRBJ1-2	CASRGPGQGYGYTF
TRBV9	.	TRBJ1-2	CASRGTGGVGGYTF
TRBV28	.	TRBJ1-4	CASSLQGFEKLFF
TRBV7-2	.	TRBJ2-1	CASSRPAGTSGDNEQFF
TRBV7-3	.	TRBJ2-3	CASSLGLAGDSDTQYF
TRBV11-3	.	TRBJ1-2	CASSLAPGGSYGYTF
TRBV19	.	TRBJ2-1	CASRERVDYNEQFF
TRBV19	.	TRBJ2-7	CASSIGDRTYEQYF
TRBV19	.	TRBJ2-7	CASNPSGLAGNYEQYF
TRBV9	.	TRBJ1-2	CASSVAGDGNYGYTF